These T cell receptor beta chains were read from a single sample in a study of post-analysis software for immune sequencing data. TCRdb itself ran the PCR reads through MiXCR, one entry per CDR3 protein. The profile covers roughly 670,000 distinct CDR3 sequences, with more than 50% appearing a single time and 11% taken by the ten largest. The source material was blood. Receptors were obtained from a girl aged 2-15 years with multiple sclerosis. The conserved cysteine and the conserved F or W are not part of the CDR3 here. The D gene is left open where the match is weak.

J,D,V,CDR3
TRBJ1-5,NA,TRBV10-3,AISESRDSNQPQH
TRBJ1-2,NA,TRBV29-1,SVGFSNYGYT
TRBJ2-3,NA,TRBV11-1,ASSRDRKSDTQY
TRBJ2-7,NA,TRBV6-5,ASSRPSRYEQY
TRBJ2-1,TRBD2,TRBV3-1,ASSQDLRAGGPNEQF
TRBJ2-7,NA,TRBV20-1,SASLSRGSSYEQY
TRBJ2-1,NA,TRBV6-1,ASREGEGPYNEQF
TRBJ2-7,TRBD1,TRBV18,ASSPRVHSGTGGYEQY
TRBJ2-7,TRBD2,TRBV3-1,ASSQDEVAGGVSYEQY
TRBJ1-2,TRBD1,TRBV20-1,SARDRPGGGGYT
TRBJ2-5,NA,TRBV9,ASSVFSDRLKETQY
TRBJ2-7,NA,TRBV20-1,SAMRDRNYEQY
NA,NA,TRBV20-1,SASAGWEFEQY
TRBJ2-1,TRBD1,TRBV27,ASSPLDRGNEQF
TRBJ2-3,NA,TRBV25-1,ASSEDRGADTQY
TRBJ2-1,NA,TRBV5-1,ASSKLSSYNEQF
TRBJ2-7,NA,TRBV3-1,ASTQEGGSYEQY
TRBJ1-2,TRBD1,TRBV7-9,ASSLADRVYGYT
TRBJ2-5,NA,TRBV3-1,ASSQAGGSQETQY
TRBJ2-7,TRBD1,TRBV3-1,ASSQGGQVGATGQY
TRBJ2-3,TRBD2,TRBV7-2,ASRTSGVSTDTQY
TRBJ2-1,TRBD1,TRBV5-1,ASSPLAQGADNEQF
TRBJ2-5,NA,TRBV12-3/TRBV12-4,ASSFDNPQETQY
TRBJ2-5,TRBD2,TRBV10-3,AISESISGGQETQY
TRBJ2-1,TRBD2,TRBV7-9,ASSLMAGAQNEQF
TRBJ2-7,NA,TRBV29-1,SVETAATYEQY
TRBJ2-1,TRBD2,TRBV6-1,ASSEVRASGGLYNEQF
TRBJ2-1,TRBD2,TRBV7-3,ASSSGTSGSPWNEQF
TRBJ2-1,NA,TRBV20-1,SAQKGGDLYNEQF
TRBJ2-1,NA,TRBV7-2,ASSFNRLATYNEQF
TRBJ2-3,NA,TRBV10-3,AAQPLDGASTDTQY
TRBJ2-1,NA,TRBV6-6,ASSYQENTYNEQF
TRBJ2-1,TRBD1,TRBV29-1,SVMDRNYNEQF
TRBJ2-1,TRBD2,TRBV20-1,SATGTSGRRTYNEQF
TRBJ1-5,NA,TRBV2,ASSGGGRTVNQPQH
TRBJ2-5,NA,TRBV5-1,ASSLVFPGRGTQETQY
TRBJ2-3,TRBD2,TRBV7-6,ASSLGPSGASTDTQY
TRBJ2-5,NA,TRBV15,ATSRYSQETQY
TRBJ2-2,NA,TRBV7-3,ASSLASGSGELF
TRBJ2-5,TRBD1,TRBV27,ASSPLPTGGIKTQY
TRBJ2-3,NA,TRBV20-1,SARDIQGFFRSDTQY
TRBJ2-3,TRBD2,TRBV10-3,ASQTSQADTQY
TRBJ2-5,NA,TRBV10-2,ASSESLGWETQY
TRBJ2-5,NA,TRBV5-5,ASSLVISETQY
TRBJ1-2,TRBD1,TRBV29-1,SVKVSGTDSYGYT
TRBJ1-2,NA,TRBV6-5,ASSYLGIYGYT
TRBJ1-2,NA,TRBV7-9,ASSSRTVRGYT
TRBJ1-5,NA,TRBV2,ASRDRSTHYSNQPQH
TRBJ2-1,TRBD2,TRBV7-9,AYSGDYNEQF
TRBJ1-1,NA,TRBV27,ASSSYSWDTEAF
TRBJ2-7,NA,TRBV20-1,SASLGLHIGNEQY
NA,TRBD1,TRBV5-1,ASSPIGQGATGSYNEQY